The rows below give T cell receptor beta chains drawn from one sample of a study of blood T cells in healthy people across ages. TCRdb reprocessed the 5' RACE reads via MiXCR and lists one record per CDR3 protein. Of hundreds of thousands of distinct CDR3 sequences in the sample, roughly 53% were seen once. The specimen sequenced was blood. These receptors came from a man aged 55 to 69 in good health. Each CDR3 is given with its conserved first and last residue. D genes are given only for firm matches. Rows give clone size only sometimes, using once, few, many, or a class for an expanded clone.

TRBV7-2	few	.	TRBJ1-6	TGTGCCAGCAGCTTAGTAACGGGTATCAATTCACCCCTCCACTTT	CASSLVTGINSPLHF
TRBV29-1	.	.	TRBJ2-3	TGCAGCGTTGAAGAGGGACAATGGGATACGCAGTATTTT	CSVEEGQWDTQYF
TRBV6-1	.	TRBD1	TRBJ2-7	TGTGCCAGCAGTGAACAGGGGGTAACCTACGAGCAGTACTTC	CASSEQGVTYEQYF
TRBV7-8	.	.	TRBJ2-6	TGTGCCAGCAGCTTAGTTGCAGGGTCCCACTCTGGGGCCAACGTCCTGACTTTC	CASSLVAGSHSGANVLTF
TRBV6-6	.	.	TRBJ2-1	TGTGCCAGCAGGCGAGAATACAATGAGCAGTTCTTC	CASRREYNEQFF
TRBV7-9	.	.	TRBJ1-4	TGTGCCAGCAGTTCGCCGAGGGGGGCACTAACTAATGAAAAACTGTTTTTT	CASSSPRGALTNEKLFF
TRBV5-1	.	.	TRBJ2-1	TGCGCCAGCAGCCCGGGGGCGGGGGTCTCTAAATACTACTACAATGAGCAGTTCTTC	CASSPGAGVSKYYYNEQFF
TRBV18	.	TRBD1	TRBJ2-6	TGTGCCAGCTCACCGACAGGGGGAGACTCTGGGGCCAACGTCCTGACTTTC	CASSPTGGDSGANVLTF
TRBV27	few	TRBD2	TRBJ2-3	TGTGCCAGCAGTTTCCGGGGGGACACAGATACGCAGTATTTT	CASSFRGDTDTQYF
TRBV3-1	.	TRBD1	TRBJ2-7	TGTGCCAGCAGCCCGGGACAGAATCCTAGCTCCTACGAGCAGTACTTC	CASSPGQNPSSYEQYF
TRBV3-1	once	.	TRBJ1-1	TGTGCCAGCAGCCAAGTCGGGGACCTCGCTGAAGCTTTCTTT	CASSQVGDLAEAFF
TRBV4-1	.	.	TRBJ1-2	TGCGCCAGCAGCCAAGAAGGGGGGGGCCCTAACTATGGCTACACCTTC	CASSQEGGGPNYGYTF
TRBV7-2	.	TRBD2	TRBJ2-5	TGTGCCAGCAGGAAAACGGGGGGGCGCTACAATGAGCAGTACTTC	CASRKTGGRYNEQYF
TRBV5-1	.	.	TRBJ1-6	TGCGCCAGCAGCTTGTCGGCGGGTGGCAATTCACCCCTCCACTTT	CASSLSAGGNSPLHF
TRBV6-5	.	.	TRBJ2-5	TGTGCCAGCAGGCCGATGGCCGGGGCGGAGACCCAGTACTTC	CASRPMAGAETQYF
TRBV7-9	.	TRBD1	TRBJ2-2	TGTGCCAGCAGACCTCCGGGACAGAGCACCGGGGAGCTGTTTTTT	CASRPPGQSTGELFF
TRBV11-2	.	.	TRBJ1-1	TGTGCCAGCAGCTCCCAGCTGGAAAACACTGAAGCTTTCTTT	CASSSQLENTEAFF
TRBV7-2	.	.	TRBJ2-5	TGTGCCAGCAGCAAAAAGCGAACAGATGGGAATGAGCAGTACTTC	CASSKKRTDGNEQYF
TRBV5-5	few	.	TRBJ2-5	TGTGCCAGCAGCCCTACCACCGTGGGAGAGACCCAGTACTTC	CASSPTTVGETQYF
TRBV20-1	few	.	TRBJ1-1	TGCAGTGCTAGGAAAAGGGCCCTGAGGACTGAAGCTTTCTTT	CSARKRALRTEAFF
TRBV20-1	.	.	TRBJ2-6	TGCAGTGCTATGGGGTCTGGGGCCAACGTCCTGACTTTC	CSAMGSGANVLTF
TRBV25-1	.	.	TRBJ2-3	TGTGCCAGCAGTGGGGGTCGGGTTGGGACAGATACGCAGTATTTT	CASSGGRVGTDTQYF
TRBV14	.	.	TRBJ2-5	TGTGCCAGCAGCCGGGGTTGGAATGAGCAGTACTTC	CASSRGWNEQYF
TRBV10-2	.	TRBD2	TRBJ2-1	TGCGCCAGCAGAGTCGGGGGGGCCTACAATGAGCAGTTCTTC	CASRVGGAYNEQFF
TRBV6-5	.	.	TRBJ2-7	TGTGCCAGCAGTTACAACAGGTTTTCCTACGAGCAGTACTTC	CASSYNRFSYEQYF
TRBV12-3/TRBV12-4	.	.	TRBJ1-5	TGTGCCAGCAGTTTAACCGGGGCCGATCAGCCCCAGCATTTT	CASSLTGADQPQHF
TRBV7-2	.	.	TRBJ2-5	TGTGCCAGCAGCTTAGCCTACCAAGAGACCCAGTACTTC	CASSLAYQETQYF
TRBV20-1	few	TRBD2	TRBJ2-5	TGCAGTGCTAGACGGACTAGCGGGAGACAAGAGACCCAGTACTTC	CSARRTSGRQETQYF
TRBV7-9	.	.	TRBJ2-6	TGTGCCGGCGACAGCTCTGGGGCCAACGTCCTGACTTTC	CAGDSSGANVLTF
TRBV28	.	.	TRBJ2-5	TGTGCCAGCAGTTTACAGGGGGGCGCCGGGACCCAGTACTTC	CASSLQGGAGTQYF
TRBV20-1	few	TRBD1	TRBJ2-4	TGCAGTGCTAGCTCCGGGACAGGAGGGACCTCAGCCAAAAACATTCAGTACTTC	CSASSGTGGTSAKNIQYF
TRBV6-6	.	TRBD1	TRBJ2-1	TGTGCCAGCAGTTACTCGAGGGGCCGCAGGGGGACCCAGTTCTTC	CASSYSRGRRGTQFF
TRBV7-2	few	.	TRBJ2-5	TGTGCCAGCAGTTCACCCGGTGGGGGGAGAGAGACCCAGTACTTC	CASSSPGGGRETQYF
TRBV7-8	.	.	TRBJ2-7	TGTGCCAGCAGCCGGGGGTTCAGCTCCTCCTACGAGCAGTACTTC	CASSRGFSSSYEQYF
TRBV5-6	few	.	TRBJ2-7	TGTGCCAGCAGCTTGCAGGCCACCTACGAGCAGTACTTC	CASSLQATYEQYF
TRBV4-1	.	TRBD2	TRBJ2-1	TGCGCCAGCAGCCAAGGACTAGCGGGGGGGGATGAGCAGTTCTTC	CASSQGLAGGDEQFF
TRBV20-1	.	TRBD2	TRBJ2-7	TGCAGTGCAGAGAGCGGGGGGCCTTCCTACGAGCAGTACTTC	CSAESGGPSYEQYF
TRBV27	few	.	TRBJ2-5	TGTGCCAGCAGTTTATGGGAGAGCCAAGAGACCCAGTACTTC	CASSLWESQETQYF
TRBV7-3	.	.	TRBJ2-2	TGTGCCAGCAGCCTTTCCCGGCCGAACACCGGGGAGCTGTTTTTT	CASSLSRPNTGELFF